Each of the 17 T cell receptor beta chains below was sequenced from the same sample in a study of blood T cells in healthy people across ages. Through a sample-barcoded 5' primer and a J-beta primer mix, a second PCR was run for roughly 6 to 11 cycles. TCRdb passed the 5' RACE reads through MiXCR, listing each CDR3 protein once. Of a few hundred thousand distinct CDR3 sequences in the sample, 27% are singletons; the top ten hold approximately 3.5%. These data are also associated with another study on T cells of mothers and their children.

The sequenced sample was blood. The receptors stem from a boy aged 2 to 10 in good health.

The chain is built from TRBV12-3 or TRBV12-4 and TRBJ1-2, with unresolved D. The CDR3 contains 15 residues. V was trimmed by 1 base and J by 3 bases, leaving 12 bases between them. CDR3 protein: CASSLGLRVDYGYTF. DNA for the CDR3: TGTGCCAGCAGTTTAGGTCTCAGAGTAGACTATGGCTACACCTTC.

The V call is TRBV7-9, the J call TRBJ1-6; 8 nucleotides agree with TRBD1. Germline CDR1 reads SEHNR; CDR2 reads FQNEAQ (reference sequence). V lost 1 base to trimming and J lost 0 bases; unmatched junction nucleotides: 2. The CDR3 extends over 17 amino acids. The CDR3 DNA reads as TGTGCCAGCAGCTTAGGGGACAGGAGCTCCTATAATTCACCCCTCCACTTT. Translation: CASSLGDRSSYNSPLHF.

This clonotype was seen a handful of times. J is TRBJ1-1 and V is TRBV5-1; TRBD1 matches at 10 bases. Germline trimming cut 4 bases from V and 3 bases from J; bases unmatched to any gene: 6. The CDR3 has 15 residues. Germline V gives CDR1 SGHRS, CDR2 YFSETQ. The CDR3 nucleotides are TGCGCCAGCAGCGGCAGGGACAGGGGTTACACTGAAGCTTTCTTT. This encodes CASSGRDRGYTEAFF.

The chain carries TRBV5-1 and TRBJ2-1; D is unresolved. Trimming removed 3 bases at V and 0 bases at J, with 10 bases between. Germline CDR1 reads SGHRS; CDR2 reads YFSETQ. The CDR3 contains 15 residues. The CDR3 coding sequence is TGCGCCAGCAGCTCGATGACGAGCTCCTACAATGAGCAGTTCTTC. It codes for CASSSMTSSYNEQFF. Full variable domain (rest looked up from reference TRBV5-1 and TRBJ2-1): KAGVTQTPRYLIKTRGQQVTLSCSPISGHRSVSWYQQTPGQGLQFLFEYFSETQRNKGNFPGRFSGRQFSNSRSEMNVSTLELGDSALYLCASSSMTSSYNEQFFGPGTRLTVL.

The genes are TRBV7-2 and TRBJ2-1; 8 bases agree with TRBD2. This CDR3 contains 15 residues. Unmatched junction bases numbered 6, after V lost 5 bases and J lost 3 bases. Germline CDR1 reads SGHTA; CDR2 reads FQGNSA. The CDR3 DNA reads as TGTGCCAGCAGCACGCAGCGGGGGAACTACAATGAGCAGTTCTTC. Its translation is CASSTQRGNYNEQFF.

The gene calls are TRBV10-3 and TRBJ2-1; D gene ambiguous. In germline, CDR1 is ENHRY, CDR2 SYGVKD. The germline V and J ends were trimmed by 7 bases and 0 bases, with 16 bases remaining between them. The CDR3 covers 16 residues. The CDR3 DNA follows: TGTGCCATCACCGAAGACGGCAGATACTCCTACAATGAGCAGTTCTTC. This translates into CAITEDGRYSYNEQFF.

This clonotype occurred many times. The V and J genes are TRBV29-1 and TRBJ2-5; D remains unclear. This CDR3 contains 14 residues. CDR1 SQVTM and CDR2 ANQGSEA come from the germline V gene. Trimming pared 1 base from V and 0 bases from J, leaving 9 bases between. CDR3: CSVEGLWYQETQYF. The CDR3 region has the DNA TGCAGCGTTGAAGGACTCTGGTACCAAGAGACCCAGTACTTC. Filled out from reference TRBV29-1 and TRBJ2-5, the complete variable domain reads SAVISQKPSRDICQRGTSLTIQCQVDSQVTMMFWYRQQPGQSLTLIATANQGSEATYESGFVIDKFPISRPNLTFSTLTVSNMSPEDSSIYLCSVEGLWYQETQYFGPGTRLLVL.

The chain recombines TRBV5-6 with TRBJ2-7, with TRBD2 identical over 10 bases. The junction had 3 bases not matched to a gene; V was cut back by 0 bases and J by 3 bases. Germline values: CDR1 SGHDT, CDR2 YYEEEE. CDR3 length: 15 residues. CDR3 sequence reads: CASSLAPSGSYEQYF. DNA for the CDR3: TGTGCCAGCAGCTTGGCGCCTAGCGGGAGCTACGAGCAGTACTTC.

This clonotype was detected a few times. V gene TRBV6-2 or TRBV6-3 combines with J gene TRBJ2-1; 14 bases fit TRBD2. CDR1 and CDR2 (germline): MNHEY, SVGEGT. Trimming took 8 bases from V and 8 from J; bases not matched to a gene: 8. The CDR3 length is 15 residues. The CDR3 region has the DNA TGTGCCAGCTGCTCCGGGACTAGCGGGAGCGATGAGCAGTTCTTC. It codes for CASCSGTSGSDEQFF.

This sequence joins TRBV27 and TRBJ2-2; D may be TRBD2 (5 bases). The CDR3 loop spans 14 amino acids. Germline-derived CDR1 and CDR2 are MNHEY and SMNVEV (reference sequence). Trimming stripped 6 bases from V and 6 bases from J, with 14 bases between. The chain's CDR3 is CASSLLERPGELFF. CDR3 DNA: TGTGCCAGCAGCCTACTAGAAAGACCCGGGGAGCTGTTTTTT.

The V gene is TRBV6-2 or TRBV6-3, the J gene TRBJ2-2; D not certain. V lost 2 bases and J lost 6, with 13 bases in between. The CDR3 extends over 15 amino acids. Germline CDR1 and CDR2: MNHEY and SVGEGT. The CDR3 spells CASSYPVDSAGELFF. CDR3 DNA: TGTGCCAGCAGTTACCCGGTAGATTCCGCCGGGGAGCTGTTTTTT.

The CDR3 reads CASSYSTGTRRYF. The CDR3, as DNA: TGTGCCAGCAGTTACTCGACCGGGACACGGAGGTACTTC. J is TRBJ2-7 and V is TRBV6-2 or TRBV6-3; D perhaps matches TRBD1 (6 bases). The CDR3 consists of 13 residues. The germline V gene has CDR1 MNHEY and CDR2 SVGEGT. V lost 0 bases, J lost 12 bases, and 15 bases lay in between.

The chain uses TRBV15 and TRBJ2-3; D is tentatively TRBD1 or TRBD2 (5 bases each). V shed 3 bases and J shed 7 bases, with 20 bases lying between them. CDR3 size: 16 residues. Germline loops: CDR1 LNHNV, CDR2 YYDKDF (reference sequence). CDR3 in DNA: TGTGCCACCAGCAGGAGGACCGGGACCGGGGCACATACGCAGTATTTT. Protein: CATSRRTGTGAHTQYF.

This clonotype was picked up a small number of times. The rearrangement joins TRBV29-1 to TRBJ2-5; TRBD2 matches 7 bases. TRBJ2-1 matches the DNA end more closely, so the J call is doubtful. The CDR3 has 16 amino acids. CDR1 and CDR2 from the germline V gene are SQVTM and ANQGSEA. CDR3 loop: CSVEDGGGELWNEQFF. The CDR3, as DNA: TGCAGCGTTGAAGATGGCGGGGGAGAGTTGTGGAATGAGCAGTTCTTC.

Within the sample, this clonotype is medium-sized. The chain couples TRBV7-6 to TRBJ2-7, with D tentatively TRBD1 (5 bases). This CDR3 comprises 14 residues. The V end was cut by 3 bases, the J end by 4 bases, with 13 bases between. Germline-derived CDR1 and CDR2 are SGHVS and FNYEAQ. This chain's CDR3 is CASSLVTESYEQYF. The DNA of the CDR3 is TGTGCCAGCAGCTTGGTGACAGAAAGTTACGAGCAGTACTTC.

The gene calls are TRBV7-9 and TRBJ2-1; D remains unclear. CDR1 SEHNR and CDR2 FQNEAQ come from the germline V gene (reference sequence). The CDR3 is 18 residues long. With 1 base removed from V and 0 bases from J, the gap between germline ends came to 16 bases. The CDR3 region is CASSLGAVPRSSYNEQFF. CDR3 bases: TGTGCCAGCAGCTTAGGGGCCGTTCCGCGGAGCTCCTACAATGAGCAGTTCTTC.

This clonotype has a handful of counts. The CDR3 sequence: CSVEKNYEQYF. CDR3 bases: TGCAGCGTTGAAAAGAACTACGAGCAGTACTTC. The rearrangement links TRBV29-1 to TRBJ2-7, with D hard to call. The length of the CDR3 is 11 residues. Germline V gene lookup returns CDR1 SQVTM and CDR2 ANQGSEA. The germline V and J ends were trimmed by 2 bases and 3 bases, with 5 bases remaining between them.